One and the same sample provided the 24 T cell receptor beta chains below, sequenced in a study of cytomegalovirus exposure and HLA in healthy donors. PCR was performed using 60 Vbeta and 13 Jbeta primers. TCRdb's table, derived via immunoSEQ multiplex PCR, lists solely in-frame clones and lacks some. The sample holds about 68,000 clones, 75% to 90% seen once. Sample: PBMCs. Receptors originate from a human donor in good health.

The J gene is TRBJ2-7, the V gene TRBV7-2; no clear D gene. V lost 5 bases and J 2 bases, leaving 13 bases between the germline ends. The CDR3 is 14 amino acids. Germline V gives CDR1 SGHTA, CDR2 FQGNSA. CDR3 protein: CASSPRLTAYEQYF. Written as DNA, the CDR3 is TGTGCCAGCAGCCCCCGACTGACCGCCTACGAGCAGTACTTC.

The chain employs TRBV27 and TRBJ2-1; D remains ambiguous. The germline V gene has CDR1 MNHEY and CDR2 SMNVEV (reference sequence). Trimming removed 4 bases from V and 8 bases from J, with 15 bases in between. The CDR3 loop spans 14 amino acids. The CDR3 protein is CASSSAGSVHEQFF. The CDR3 region has the DNA TGTGCCAGCAGTTCGGCAGGATCGGTCCATGAGCAGTTCTTC.

V is TRBV27 and J is TRBJ2-6; a weak D match, TRBD1 (6 bases). Looked up from germline, CDR1 is MNHEY and CDR2 is SMNVEV (reference sequence). The CDR3 contains 15 residues. Trimming took off 7 bases at V and 2 bases at J, with 12 bases between the two ends. CDR3 region: CASTKRGTGANVLTF. The CDR3 nucleotides read TGTGCCAGCACCAAAAGGGGGACTGGGGCCAACGTCCTGACTTTC.

The chain recombines TRBV6-6 with TRBJ2-1, with D perhaps TRBD1 (5 bases). Trimming removed 0 bases from V and 14 bases from J, with 14 bases in between. This CDR3 has 13 amino acids. The germline gives CDR1 MNHNY, CDR2 SVGAGI (reference sequence). CDR3: CASSYSKAGSEFF. CDR3 in DNA: TGTGCCAGCAGTTACTCGAAGGCAGGGTCTGAGTTCTTC.

The chain uses TRBV30 and TRBJ2-1, with D perhaps TRBD2 (5 bases). CDR3 length: 15 residues. V was clipped by 0 bases and J by 3 bases, with 12 bases between them. Looked up from germline, CDR1 is GTSNPN and CDR2 is SVGIG (reference sequence). The CDR3 nucleotides are TGTGCCTGGAGTGTCGGTTCGGGGATCTACAATGAGCAGTTCTTC. It is translated as CAWSVGSGIYNEQFF.

The gene calls are TRBV5-8 and TRBJ2-5, with 9 positions matching TRBD2. V was clipped by 0 bases and J by 2 bases; unmatched bases: 5. Germline V gene lookup returns CDR1 SGHTS and CDR2 YDEGEE. This CDR3 contains 16 residues. DNA for the CDR3: TGTGCCAGCAGCTTGGCCGCTAGCGGGGTACAAGAGACCCAGTACTTC. As protein: CASSLAASGVQETQYF.

The J gene is TRBJ2-1, the V gene TRBV28; the D is unclear. The germline V gene encodes CDR1 MDHEN and CDR2 SYDVKM. This CDR3 is 15 amino acids long. Trimming removed 6 bases at V and 0 bases at J, with 12 bases between. CDR3: CASRSARSSYNEQFF. The CDR3 DNA sequence: TGTGCCAGCAGATCCGCTCGGAGCTCCTACAATGAGCAGTTCTTC.

V is TRBV7-9 and J is TRBJ1-2, with TRBD1 as a possible D gene (5 bases). The CDR3 spans 14 residues. Germline CDR1 SEHNR, CDR2 FQNEAQ (reference sequence). V shed 1 base and J shed 10 bases, with 16 bases lying between them. CDR3 residues: CASSLVGTACDYTF. The CDR3 nucleotides read TGTGCCAGCAGCTTAGTTGGGACTGCCTGCGACTACACCTTC.

V gene TRBV15 combines with J gene TRBJ2-7, with a weak D call TRBD2 (6 bases). Looked up from germline, CDR1 is LNHNV and CDR2 is YYDKDF (reference sequence). The CDR3 runs to 15 residues. With 8 bases removed from V and 0 bases from J, the gap between germline ends came to 17 bases. The CDR3 sequence is CATAGGRGYSYEQYF. For the CDR3, the DNA is TGTGCCACCGCAGGAGGGCGGGGCTACTCCTACGAGCAGTACTTC. The entire variable domain, with the rest obtained from reference TRBV15 and TRBJ2-7, is as follows: DAMVIQNPRYQVTQFGKPVTLSCSQTLNHNVMYWYQQKSSQAPKLLFHYYDKDFNNEADTPDNFQSRRPNTSFCFLDIRSPGLGDTAMYLCATAGGRGYSYEQYFGPGTRLTVT.

In its sample, this clone was seen a few times. The chain is built from TRBV5-1 and TRBJ1-2; the match to TRBD1 covers 9 bases. There are 15 residues in the CDR3. With V trimmed by 3 bases and J by 8 bases, 11 bases remained unmatched. Per germline, CDR1 SGHRS and CDR2 YFSETQ. The chain's CDR3 is CASSSLSGTGYGYTF. The CDR3 region has the DNA TGCGCCAGCAGCTCCCTCAGCGGGACAGGGTACGGCTACACCTTC.

This clone was picked up a small number of times. This chain connects TRBV2 to TRBJ1-6; maybe TRBD1 (5 bases). Deletions cut 2 bases from V and 13 bases from J, with 18 bases between. This CDR3 region has 15 residues. Per germline, CDR1 SNHLY and CDR2 FYNNEI. The CDR3 is CASSEQGPDTCPLHF. As DNA, the CDR3 is TGTGCCAGCAGTGAACAGGGTCCGGATACTTGCCCCCTCCACTTT. Using reference TRBV2 and TRBJ1-6 for the parts outside the CDR3, the full variable domain is EPEVTQTPSHQVTQMGQEVILRCVPISNHLYFYWYRQILGQKVEFLVSFYNNEISEKSEIFDDQFSVERPDGSNFTLKIRSTKLEDSAMYFCASSEQGPDTCPLHFGNGTRLTVT.

The V call is TRBV18, the J call TRBJ2-7; unclear D gene. The V gene's germline CDR1 is KGHSH and CDR2 LQKENI. V was clipped by 6 bases and J by 2 bases, with 8 bases between them. The CDR3 consists of 12 residues. CDR3 DNA sequence: TGTGCCAGCTCCCCCCGGGCCTACGAGCAGTACTTC. Translating it yields CASSPRAYEQYF. The variable domain in full, completed from reference TRBV18 and TRBJ2-7, reads NAGVMQNPRHLVRRRGQEARLRCSPMKGHSHVYWYRQLPEEGLKFMVYLQKENIIDESGMPKERFSAEFPKEGPSILRIQQVVRGDSAAYFCASSPRAYEQYFGPGTRLTVT.

The count of this clone is one. The genes are TRBV2 and TRBJ2-2, with a weak D call TRBD1 (6 bases). The CDR3 totals 13 residues. V was pared by 6 bases and J by 4 bases, with 9 bases between. Germline CDR1 SNHLY, CDR2 FYNNEI. For the CDR3, the DNA is TGTGCCAGCAGATGGGACATCACCGGGGAGCTGTTTTTT. Protein sequence: CASRWDITGELFF.

V is TRBV5-4 and J is TRBJ2-1; 9 bases align to TRBD2. The CDR3 is made up of 15 amino acids. V gave up 4 bases and J gave up 7 bases; unmatched junction bases: 9. The germline V gene has CDR1 SGHNT and CDR2 YYREEE (reference sequence). The CDR3 reads CASSTVAGAGNEQFF. The DNA for the CDR3 is TGTGCCAGCAGCACTGTAGCGGGGGCGGGGAATGAGCAGTTCTTC.

This clone was detected once. J is TRBJ2-7 and V is TRBV27, with D perhaps TRBD1 (6 bases). The germline V gene has CDR1 MNHEY and CDR2 SMNVEV (reference sequence). This CDR3 spans 15 amino acids. The V end lost 4 bases, the J end lost 3 bases, and 16 bases lay between the germline ends. The CDR3 spells CASSSPRTGSYEQYF. Written as DNA, the CDR3 is TGTGCCAGCAGTTCGCCCCGAACAGGGAGCTACGAGCAGTACTTC.

The chain links TRBV6-6 to TRBJ2-7; 8 bases match TRBD1. CDR1 is MNHNY and CDR2 is SVGAGI in the germline V gene (reference sequence). The CDR3 loop spans 15 amino acids. V shed 4 bases and J 1 base; nucleotides not matched to a gene: 6. The CDR3: CASSWTGSLSYEQYF. CDR3 DNA: TGTGCCAGCAGTTGGACAGGGTCCTTATCCTACGAGCAGTACTTC.

The chain recombines TRBV4-1 with TRBJ1-2; D gene unclear. The CDR3 length is 15 residues. V was trimmed by 1 base and J by 8 bases, leaving 17 bases between them. CDR1 and CDR2 from the germline V gene are MGHRA and YSYEKL. The CDR3 bases are TGCGCCAGCAGCCAAGTATCGGACGGCCCGGGGGGCTACACCTTC. It specifies CASSQVSDGPGGYTF.

J is TRBJ1-1 and V is TRBV5-1, with D possibly being TRBD1 (6 bases). Trimming left V 4 bases short and J 0 bases short, with 13 bases between. CDR1 SGHRS and CDR2 YFSETQ come from the germline V gene. The CDR3 contains 15 residues. CDR3 coding DNA: TGCGCCAGCAGCGGATTACAGGGAATGAACACTGAAGCTTTCTTT. Translated, it gives CASSGLQGMNTEAFF.

This sequence joins TRBV7-3 and TRBJ1-1; D perhaps matches TRBD1 (6 bases). Trimming shortened V by 5 bases and J by 4 bases, and 17 bases separated the two germline ends. CDR1 is SGHTA, CDR2 FQGTGA, per germline. The CDR3 spans 15 residues. Here the CDR3 reads CASSRTGSRGTEAFF. CDR3 nucleotide sequence: TGTGCCAGCAGCCGTACAGGGTCTAGAGGCACTGAAGCTTTCTTT.

This clone was found once. Other DNA sequences in the same sample also yield this CDR3. The chain uses TRBV6-5 and TRBJ1-1; D ambiguous. The length of the CDR3 is 13 residues. Per germline, CDR1 MNHEY and CDR2 SVGAGI. V was cut by 2 bases and J by 4 bases, with 8 bases left in between. CDR3 in amino acids: CASSYGEGTEAFF. DNA for the CDR3: TGTGCCAGCAGTTACGGGGAGGGCACTGAAGCTTTCTTT.

The rearrangement uses TRBV27 and TRBJ1-1; D call uncertain. V was clipped by 2 bases and J by 1 base, with 5 bases between them. This CDR3 has 13 residues. CDR1 and CDR2 from the germline V gene are MNHEY and SMNVEV (reference sequence). CDR3 DNA: TGTGCCAGCAGTTTACACAAGAACACTGAAGCTTTCTTT. Translating it yields CASSLHKNTEAFF.

The gene calls are TRBV6-1 and TRBJ1-2; 7 bases map to TRBD1. This CDR3 spans 14 amino acids. The germline V gene encodes CDR1 MNHNS and CDR2 SASEGT. With V trimmed by 6 bases and J by 4 bases, 8 bases remained unmatched. DNA of the CDR3: TGTGCCAGCAGGGACGGGAGACAGGGCTATGGCTACACCTTC. Residues: CASRDGRQGYGYTF.

The chain carries TRBV7-7 and TRBJ2-3, with D possibly matching TRBD2 (6 bases). The CDR3 totals 15 residues. In germline, CDR1 is SSHAT, CDR2 FNYEAQ (reference sequence). Between the trimmed V and J ends, which lost 1 base and 0 bases, there was a span of 8 bases. CDR3 amino acids: CASSLDGTSTDTQYF. CDR3 nucleotides: TGTGCCAGCAGCTTAGACGGGACTAGCACAGATACGCAGTATTTT.

The chain joins TRBV15 to TRBJ1-2, with D maybe TRBD1 (6 bases). Trimming removed 1 base at V and 4 bases at J, with 13 bases between. The CDR3 is 15 residues long. Germline CDR1 is LNHNV and CDR2 is YYDKDF (reference sequence). CDR3 sequence reads: CATSRVSGDPYGYTF. The CDR3 nucleotides are TGTGCCACCAGCAGAGTATCAGGGGACCCCTATGGCTACACCTTC.